The rows below give T cell receptor beta chains drawn from one sample of a study of neurological immune-mediated disorders. TCRdb re-called the 5' RACE reads through MiXCR, storing one row per CDR3 protein. The repertoire consists of about 48,000 distinct CDR3 sequences, with under 13% occurring once and the leading ten covering 21%. Material: PBMCs. These receptors all stem from a woman between 40 and 55 years old with HTLV-1-associated myelopathy (HAM/TSP). The CDR3 runs from the conserved cysteine through the conserved F or W. The order of the fields is clone size, J gene, V gene, D gene, CDR3 protein, CDR3 DNA. The D gene is left open where the match is weak. Expanded clones get a size class; other rows say once, few or many, or leave the size out.

size: medium-sized; J: TRBJ2-4; V: TRBV20-1; D: TRBD2; CDR3: CSARGLGLDYAKNIQYF; DNA: TGCAGTGCTAGAGGCCTGGGACTAGACTACGCCAAAAACATTCAGTACTTC
size: many; J: TRBJ1-5; V: TRBV10-3; D: -; CDR3: CAISESTGRGAGQPQHF; DNA: TGTGCCATCAGTGAGTCGACGGGGAGGGGCGCGGGTCAGCCCCAGCATTTT
size: few; J: TRBJ2-7; V: TRBV5-1; D: TRBD2; CDR3: CASSEGLAPYEQYF; DNA: TGCGCCAGCAGCGAAGGACTAGCTCCCTACGAGCAGTACTTC
size: many; J: TRBJ1-1; V: TRBV6-1; D: -; CDR3: CAAQGESSEAFF; DNA: TGTGCCGCACAGGGAGAATCCTCTGAAGCTTTCTTT
size: many; J: TRBJ2-2; V: TRBV4-3; D: -; CDR3: CASSQGPSGAYGELFF; DNA: TGCGCCAGCAGCCAAGGTCCCTCGGGTGCGTACGGGGAGCTGTTTTTT
size: many; J: TRBJ1-1; V: TRBV12-3/TRBV12-4; D: -; CDR3: CASSLGPAMNTEAFF; DNA: TGTGCCAGCAGTTTAGGTCCAGCAATGAACACTGAAGCTTTCTTT
size: many; J: TRBJ1-2; V: TRBV12-3/TRBV12-4; D: -; CDR3: CASSPEGLGYTF; DNA: TGTGCCAGCAGTCCCGAGGGGCTTGGCTACACCTTC
size: -; J: TRBJ2-1; V: TRBV2; D: TRBD1; CDR3: CSSSEGDRVENEQFF; DNA: TGTTCCAGCAGTGAAGGGGACAGGGTTGAGAATGAGCAGTTCTTC
size: many; J: TRBJ2-2; V: TRBV3-1; D: TRBD1; CDR3: CASSQWTGADTGELFF; DNA: TGTGCCAGCAGCCAATGGACAGGGGCTGACACCGGGGAGCTGTTTTTT
size: many; J: TRBJ2-7; V: TRBV5-1; D: -; CDR3: CASSRDYEQYF; DNA: TGCGCCAGCAGCCGGGACTACGAGCAGTACTTC
size: -; J: TRBJ1-1; V: TRBV5-6; D: -; CDR3: CASSLVRQGLEAFF; DNA: TGTGCCAGCAGCTTGGTAAGGCAGGGGCTCGAAGCTTTCTTT
size: many; J: TRBJ1-5; V: TRBV4-1; D: -; CDR3: CASSQDGGIRNQPQHF; DNA: TGCGCCAGCAGCCAAGATGGAGGCATACGAAATCAGCCCCAGCATTTT
size: many; J: TRBJ2-1; V: TRBV5-1; D: -; CDR3: CASSQRDQFEQFF; DNA: TGCGCCAGCAGCCAACGGGACCAATTCGAGCAGTTCTTC
size: many; J: TRBJ2-3; V: TRBV20-1; D: TRBD1; CDR3: CSLVPGQGSDTQYF; DNA: TGCAGTCTCGTCCCCGGACAGGGCTCAGATACGCAGTATTTT